This TCR beta chain is drawn from a study of cytomegalovirus exposure and HLA in healthy donors. Study findings and constraints: Based on reports, TCR beta sequences accurately predicted HLA-A and HLA-B alleles for most subjects. An analysis was carried out at a later point. It showed that HLA-associated TCR beta chains were more clonally expanded than equally common non-associated chains. Investigators reported 150 to 200 TCR beta chains as tied to cytomegalovirus.

CDR3 length: 16 amino acids. V dropped 5 bases and J dropped 4; count of bases not matched to a gene: 7. CDR1 is SGHNT and CDR2 is YENEEA in the germline V gene. Remarks on this clone: What it binds is unknown.

With 60 Vbeta and 13 Jbeta primers, the PCR was carried out. Data came from immunoSEQ multiplex PCR; TCRdb stores just in-frame clones and leaves some out. The data contain 150,000 or so clones, approximately 80% of them singletons. This TCR was sampled from a woman aged 40 to 55 in good health and CMV-seronegative. The rearrangement uses TRBV11-3 and TRBJ2-2, with 10 nucleotides matching TRBD2. The source material was PBMCs. CDR3 sequence: CASSGLAGDLTGELFF. The CDR3 region has the DNA TGTGCCAGCAGCGGCCTAGCGGGGGACCTCACCGGGGAGCTGTTTTTT.